The source of this TCR beta chain is a study of blood T cell repertoires in COVID-19. Across the whole study: Sample material is recorded as cDNA or gDNA derived from T cells, B-cell-depleted T cells, or PBMCs.

The authors' processing: Reference gene primer amplification yielded estimated nucleated cell counts. The method was immunoSEQ multiplex PCR; TCRdb's version includes in-frame clones alone and lacks a portion of them. V, J and clone size were drawn from that table, and D and trimming were deduced from the DNA. In the table there are over 300,000 clones, about 82% of which are singletons. The ends lost 2 bases at V and 4 bases at J; junction bases unmatched: 13. Germline CDR1 reads MRHNA; CDR2 reads SNTAGT. The CDR3 covers 17 residues. Sequencing used peripheral blood. The source of this sequence is a human donor in a cohort sampled during active COVID-19. V and J are TRBV6-4 and TRBJ1-2, with 7 positions matching TRBD1. The CDR3 DNA is TGTGCCAGCAGTGACGAGTACCGGGACAGAGAACTCTATGGCTACACCTTC. Its translation is CASSDEYRDRELYGYTF.